The 24 T cell receptor beta chains below all came from one sample that was sequenced in a study of blood T cells in healthy people across ages. A second PCR, run for 7 to 11 cycles, used a sample-barcoded 5' primer plus a J-beta primer mix. One entry per CDR3 protein results from TCRdb running MiXCR on the 5' RACE reads. Of over 600,000 distinct CDR3 sequences in the sample, approximately 53% were seen once. The sample consisted of blood. The receptors here all came from a man aged 40-49 years in good health.

A word on this clonotype: This may come from a read error, since a much larger clone is one base off. This chain connects TRBV29-1 to TRBJ2-5; TRBD1 might be the D (5 bases). The J call may be incorrect, as the DNA end agrees better with TRBJ2-7. Germline assignment: CDR1 SQVTM and CDR2 ANQGSEA. This CDR3 spans 15 amino acids. CDR3 residues: CSVEDPGRPDREQYF. Written as DNA, the CDR3 is TGCAGCGTTGAAGATCCAGGGCGGCCAGACCGCGAGCAGTACTTC.

The rearrangement uses TRBV27 and TRBJ2-1; no reliable D call. CDR3 size: 14 residues. Germline V gene sequence: CDR1 MNHEY, CDR2 SMNVEV (reference sequence). The V gene lost 2 bases and the J gene lost 8 bases, with 13 bases spanning the gap. The chain's CDR3 is CASSLTPYLYEQFF. CDR3 coding DNA: TGTGCCAGCAGTTTAACCCCTTACCTATATGAGCAGTTCTTC.

For this clonotype: Germline and junction disagree at one end, which may indicate a read error. This rearrangement joins TRBV7-8 to TRBJ2-1, with 7 bases fitting TRBD2. Per germline, CDR1 SGHVS and CDR2 FQNEAQ. The CDR3 runs 14 residues. Here the CDR3 DNA reads TGTGCCGGCAGCACCGGGACTACTAACAATGAGCAGTTCTTC. Protein sequence: CAGSTGTTNNEQFF. The whole variable domain, remainder taken from reference TRBV7-8 and TRBJ2-1, is GAGVSQSPRYKVAKRGQDVALRCDPISGHVSLFWYQQALGQGPEFLTYFQNEAQLDKSGLPSDRFFAERPEGSVSTLKIQRTQQEDSAVYLCAGSTGTTNNEQFFGPGTRLTVL.

This clonotype was detected only a few times. The rearrangement links TRBV6-1 to TRBJ2-3, with 9 bases lining up with TRBD2. The CDR3 covers 18 residues. J gave up 4 bases and V 6 bases, and 17 bases lay outside the gene matches. The germline V gene has CDR1 MNHNS and CDR2 SASEGT. This CDR3 reads CASSSRSRLAGFADTQYF. The DNA for the CDR3 is TGTGCCAGCAGCTCCCGATCGCGTCTAGCGGGATTCGCAGATACGCAGTATTTT.

The chain joins TRBV7-9 to TRBJ1-2, with no clear D. CDR3 length: 17 residues. The V gene lost 5 bases and the J gene lost 2 bases, with 21 bases spanning the gap. Looked up from germline, CDR1 is SEHNR and CDR2 is FQNEAQ (reference sequence). Written as DNA, the CDR3 is TGTGCCAGCAGCCCAAGAAGCCCCACAGATATCAACTATGGCTACACCTTC. Its translation: CASSPRSPTDINYGYTF.

The gene calls are TRBV4-2 and TRBJ1-2; D is ambiguous. V was trimmed by 0 bases and J by 4 bases, leaving 12 bases between them. This CDR3 is 15 amino acids long. CDR1 is LGHNA and CDR2 is YNFKEQ in the germline V gene. The CDR3 reads CASSQEGQSLYGYTF. CDR3 DNA sequence: TGTGCCAGCAGCCAAGAGGGCCAGTCACTCTATGGCTACACCTTC.

This chain connects TRBV7-2 to TRBJ2-7; D might be TRBD1 or TRBD2, each matching 5 bases. Trimming pared 1 base from V and 6 bases from J, leaving 13 bases between. Germline-derived CDR1 and CDR2 are SGHTA and FQGNSA. This CDR3 has 14 residues. CDR3 amino acids: CASSLGGLLLEQYF. The DNA for the CDR3 is TGTGCCAGCAGCTTAGGGGGGTTGTTGCTCGAGCAGTACTTC.

This clonotype was observed a few times. This rearrangement joins TRBV9 to TRBJ1-1; unclear D gene. This CDR3 is 15 amino acids long. V was cut by 0 bases and J by 2 bases, with 11 bases left in between. Germline CDR1 and CDR2: SGDLS and YYNGEE. CDR3 protein: CASSVAQVPNTEAFF. The CDR3 DNA follows: TGTGCCAGCAGCGTAGCTCAGGTGCCCAACACTGAAGCTTTCTTT.

This clonotype was seen only once. This rearrangement joins TRBV5-1 to TRBJ2-2; TRBD2 matches 14 bases. CDR1 is SGHRS and CDR2 is YFSETQ in the germline V gene. Trimming took 4 bases from V and 1 from J; bases not matched to a gene: 6. This CDR3 spans 18 amino acids. This CDR3 reads CASSPGLAGAVNTGELFF. As DNA, the CDR3 is TGCGCCAGCAGCCCGGGACTAGCGGGGGCGGTGAACACCGGGGAGCTGTTTTTT. Supplemented by reference TRBV5-1 and TRBJ2-2, the full variable domain reads KAGVTQTPRYLIKTRGQQVTLSCSPISGHRSVSWYQQTPGQGLQFLFEYFSETQRNKGNFPGRFSGRQFSNSRSEMNVSTLELGDSALYLCASSPGLAGAVNTGELFFGEGSRLTVL.

The chain links TRBV7-2 to TRBJ2-7, with D perhaps TRBD2 (5 bases). CDR1 is SGHTA, CDR2 FQGNSA, per germline. This CDR3 spans 12 amino acids. V lost 5 bases and J lost 6, with 11 bases in between. The CDR3 bases are TGTGCCAGCAGCGTAGACTACCTCGAGCAGTACTTC. Translated: CASSVDYLEQYF.

This sequence joins TRBV10-2 and TRBJ2-4; 8 bases are a match to TRBD1. The J call may be mistaken, given a closer DNA end match to TRBJ2-7. This CDR3 has 15 amino acids. In germline, CDR1 is WSHSY, CDR2 SAAADI. CDR3 amino acids: CASRNRGSPTYEQYF. The CDR3 DNA reads TGCGCCAGCAGAAACAGGGGGTCACCTACCTACGAGCAGTACTTC.

This clonotype appeared a single time. V gene TRBV29-1 combines with J gene TRBJ2-3; 7 nucleotides match TRBD2. Germline lookup yields CDR1 SQVTM and CDR2 ANQGSEA. CDR3 length: 14 amino acids. V lost 8 bases, J lost 0 bases, and 8 bases stayed unmatched. The CDR3 is CSTGGGTSTDTQYF. The CDR3 DNA is TGCAGCACTGGGGGGGGAACTAGCACAGATACGCAGTATTTT.

This clonotype was observed a handful of times. The CDR3 is CATLFKGGNQPQHF. The CDR3 bases are TGTGCCACCCTATTTAAGGGGGGCAATCAGCCCCAGCATTTT. The chain combines TRBV7-9 with TRBJ1-5; D possibly corresponds to TRBD1 (6 bases). The CDR3 length is 14 residues. Germline V gene data show CDR1 as SEHNR and CDR2 as FQNEAQ (reference sequence). V was clipped by 10 bases and J by 2 bases, with 15 bases between them. Variable domain in full (rest from reference TRBV7-9 and TRBJ1-5): DTGVSQNPRHKITKRGQNVTFRCDPISEHNRLYWYRQTLGQGPEFLTYFQNEAQLEKSRLLSDRFSAERPKGSFSTLEIQRTEQGDSAMYLCATLFKGGNQPQHFGDGTRLSIL.

The CDR3 DNA sequence: TGCGCCAGCAGCTATACCACGGTCGGGACAGGAAGAACTGAAGCTTTCTTT. Encoded protein: CASSYTTVGTGRTEAFF. V gene TRBV5-1 combines with J gene TRBJ1-1; 8 nucleotides match TRBD1. CDR1 SGHRS and CDR2 YFSETQ come from the germline V gene. This CDR3 is built from 17 residues. The V gene end was trimmed by 3 bases and the J gene end by 5 bases; junction bases not matched to a gene: 15.

This chain connects TRBV6-5 to TRBJ2-3, with D possibly being TRBD2 (6 bases). This CDR3 spans 15 amino acids. V was cut by 6 bases and J by 6 bases, with 19 bases left in between. Germline CDR1 and CDR2: MNHEY and SVGAGI. CDR3 in DNA: TGTGCCAGCAGCCTAGACCCCGGGAGCTCGGATACGCAGTATTTT. The encoded protein is CASSLDPGSSDTQYF.

The gene calls are TRBV7-9 and TRBJ2-1, with TRBD1 matching over 7 bases. Germline assignment: CDR1 SEHNR and CDR2 FQNEAQ (reference sequence). Trimming took 4 bases from V and 0 from J; bases not matched to a gene: 6. The CDR3 has 16 amino acids. CDR3 sequence reads: CASSSTGVRSYNEQFF. In nucleotides, the CDR3 is TGTGCCAGCAGCTCAACAGGGGTTCGCTCCTACAATGAGCAGTTCTTC.

About this clonotype: One junction end does not reproduce the germline sequence, and a read error may be involved. The chain recombines TRBV3-1 with TRBJ2-7; TRBD1 might be the D (5 bases). Germline CDR1 reads LGHDT; CDR2 reads YNNKEL (reference sequence). CDR3 length equals 15 residues. The CDR3 DNA reads as TGTGCCGGCAGCCGTAGTCAGGGAAATGGGTACGAGCAGTACTTC. Its protein product is CAGSRSQGNGYEQYF.

J is TRBJ1-2 and V is TRBV2, with D possibly being TRBD1 (5 bases). CDR3 length equals 15 residues. The V gene's germline CDR1 is SNHLY and CDR2 FYNNEI. Trimming took 4 bases from V and 6 from J, leaving 18 bases between them. The CDR3 DNA is TGTGCCAGCAGTGTCTTGCGGGGCCCTTCGGATGGCTACACCTTC. Its protein product is CASSVLRGPSDGYTF.

This clonotype was counted ten times or more. V and J are TRBV20-1 and TRBJ2-1; TRBD2 matches at 8 bases. Germline values: CDR1 DFQATT, CDR2 SNEGSKA (reference sequence). V trimming: 6 bases; J trimming: 10 bases; junction bases outside the gene matches: 14. This CDR3 comprises 14 residues. This CDR3 is CSAGGAGAMEEQFF. The CDR3 DNA reads TGCAGTGCCGGGGGAGCGGGAGCGATGGAGGAGCAGTTCTTC.

The chain uses TRBV4-1 and TRBJ2-3, with 10 bases fitting TRBD2. V lost 4 bases and J lost 2; bases outside the gene matches: 6. There are 16 residues in the CDR3. In germline, CDR1 is MGHRA, CDR2 YSYEKL. The CDR3: CASSRHLAGDTDTQYF. The CDR3 DNA follows: TGCGCCAGCAGCCGACATCTAGCGGGGGACACAGATACGCAGTATTTT.

This chain joins TRBV6-1 and TRBJ2-3, with D perhaps given as TRBD1 or TRBD2 (5 bases each). The CDR3 is 14 amino acids. Trimming took off 6 bases at V and 2 bases at J, with 12 bases between the two ends. Per the germline V gene, CDR1 is MNHNS and CDR2 is SASEGT. The CDR3 loop reads CASSYGAPTDTQYF. The CDR3 DNA sequence: TGTGCCAGCAGCTACGGGGCGCCCACAGATACGCAGTATTTT.

This clonotype was counted a single time. The V gene is TRBV24-1, the J gene TRBJ2-5; D is ambiguous. Germline CDR1 is KGHDR and CDR2 is SFDVKD. V was trimmed by 4 bases and J by 9 bases, leaving 17 bases between them. The CDR3 is 14 residues long. CDR3 sequence (DNA): TGTGCCACCAGTGAAGGCGCGAGTCTGGAGTCCCAGTACTTC. Its translation: CATSEGASLESQYF.

The CDR3 DNA reads TGTGCCAGCAGTCGCTCGACAGGGGGTGGTTACGAGCAGTACTTC. Translation: CASSRSTGGGYEQYF. The chain joins TRBV27 to TRBJ2-7; 9 nucleotides align to TRBD1. The junction had 9 bases not matched to a gene; V was cut back by 5 bases and J by 4 bases. This CDR3 is 15 amino acids long. Germline CDR1 reads MNHEY; CDR2 reads SMNVEV (reference sequence).

The rearrangement uses TRBV7-9 and TRBJ2-6, with D perhaps TRBD1 (8 bases). Germline V CDR1 and CDR2: SEHNR, FQNEAQ (reference sequence). V lost 8 bases and J lost 0, with 20 bases in between. The CDR3 covers 18 residues. The CDR3 here is CASRKDREGLSGANVLTF. In DNA, the CDR3 is TGTGCCAGCCGTAAGGACAGGGAGGGACTCTCTGGGGCCAACGTCCTGACTTTC.